The 17 T cell receptor beta chains presented below share a single source sample, sequenced in a study of naive and memory T cell subsets. Two oligonucleotides, mixed equimolar, formed the beta constant-region primer covering TRBC1 and TRBC2. The ligated cDNA underwent four PCR rounds using SP2 and nested alpha and beta constant-region primers. Each CDR3 protein gets one entry after TCRdb re-called the UMI-ligation and nested PCR reads with MiXCR. The sample records over 130,000 distinct CDR3 sequences, approximately 20% being singletons. What these receptors recognize is not known. Study observations and caveats: A few larger clonotypes appeared in naive repertoires, especially CD8, possibly memory cells re-expressing CD45RA.

The material sequenced was naive CD8+ T cells from blood. These TCRs come from a human donor in good health.

V usage is TRBV10-2 and J usage is TRBJ2-7; D uncertain. V lost 3 bases and J 2 bases, leaving 8 bases between the germline ends. The CDR3 spans 13 residues. The V gene's germline CDR1 is WSHSY and CDR2 SAAADI. This CDR3 is CASSDAGPYEQYF. The CDR3 DNA reads as TGCGCCAGCAGTGACGCAGGCCCCTACGAGCAGTACTTC.

This clonotype was seen only a few times. CDR3 sequence (DNA): TGCGCCAGCAGCCTTCGGGACGGCTACGAGCAGTACTTC. Amino acids: CASSLRDGYEQYF. The chain has TRBV4-1 and TRBJ2-7; D tentatively fits TRBD1 or TRBD2 (5 bases each). Germline loops: CDR1 MGHRA, CDR2 YSYEKL. This CDR3 contains 13 residues. The V end was cut by 4 bases, the J end by 3 bases, with 10 bases between.

The chain carries TRBV7-9 and TRBJ2-5; D not resolved. Looked up from germline, CDR1 is SEHNR and CDR2 is FQNEAQ (reference sequence). This CDR3 region has 16 residues. V lost 0 bases, J lost 0 bases, and 11 bases lay in between. CDR3 sequence: CASSLASAGDQETQYF. The CDR3 nucleotides are TGTGCCAGCAGCTTAGCGTCTGCCGGAGACCAAGAGACCCAGTACTTC.

The rearrangement uses TRBV20-1 and TRBJ2-1; 10 bases align to TRBD2. The germline CDR1 and CDR2 sequences are DFQATT and SNEGSKA (reference sequence). J gave up 8 bases and V 2 bases, and 0 bases lay outside the gene matches. The CDR3 is 12 amino acids. The CDR3 sequence: CSARLAGDEQFF. CDR3 sequence (DNA): TGCAGTGCTAGACTAGCGGGAGATGAGCAGTTCTTC.

This clonotype was seen only a few times. The chain combines TRBV7-9 with TRBJ2-7; 8 bases map to TRBD2. This CDR3 is 12 amino acids long. V gave up 7 bases and J gave up 7 bases; unmatched junction bases: 6. Germline V gene data show CDR1 as SEHNR and CDR2 as FQNEAQ (reference sequence). In DNA form, the CDR3 reads TGTGCCAGCAACTCGGGAGGGTCTGAGCAGTACTTC. It codes for CASNSGGSEQYF.

To note about this clonotype: Compared with germline, one end of the junction differs, possibly owing to a read error. The J gene is TRBJ2-3, the V gene TRBV12-3 or TRBV12-4; 10 nucleotides align to TRBD2. The CDR3 is 16 residues long. Here the CDR3 DNA reads TGTGCCAGCAGTTTGGGGATAGCGGGAGGTACAGATACGCAGTACTTT. Amino acids: CASSLGIAGGTDTQYF.

This clonotype was counted a single time. This rearrangement joins TRBV5-1 to TRBJ2-3; 9 bases are shared with TRBD2. V was clipped by 0 bases and J by 0 bases; unmatched bases: 5. This CDR3 contains 17 residues. Germline CDR1 SGHRS, CDR2 YFSETQ. The CDR3 bases are TGCGCCAGCAGCTTGGAGACTAGCGGAAAGAGCACAGATACGCAGTATTTT. Translated: CASSLETSGKSTDTQYF.

This clonotype was observed a few times. V usage is TRBV29-1 and J usage is TRBJ2-5; TRBD1 agrees at 7 bases. CDR1 SQVTM and CDR2 ANQGSEA come from the germline V gene. The V and J ends lost 6 bases and 4 bases, in that order; junction bases with no gene match: 8. This CDR3 has 13 residues. The CDR3 DNA follows: TGCAGCGTAGCAAAGGGACAGCTAGAGACCCAGTACTTC. It specifies CSVAKGQLETQYF.

This clonotype has just one count. V gene TRBV2 combines with J gene TRBJ1-5; D is possibly TRBD1 (5 bases). Germline loops: CDR1 SNHLY, CDR2 FYNNEI. The CDR3 length is 15 residues. Trimming left V 4 bases short and J 0 bases short, with 10 bases between. CDR3 bases: TGTGCCAGCAGTGGCCCGGGGCATAGCAATCAGCCCCAGCATTTT. Protein sequence: CASSGPGHSNQPQHF.

This clonotype showed up just a few times. The chain recombines TRBV5-1 with TRBJ2-7; either TRBD1 or TRBD2 may fit D (5 bases each). V was pared by 0 bases and J by 3 bases, with 19 bases between. Germline CDR1 reads SGHRS; CDR2 reads YFSETQ. The CDR3 runs 17 residues. The CDR3 bases are TGCGCCAGCAGCTTGGGATTGGGGGACCCTTCTAGCTACGAGCAGTACTTC. This sequence encodes CASSLGLGDPSSYEQYF.

The CDR3 reads CASSVAGLLEQPQHF. The CDR3 DNA follows: TGTGCCAGCAGTGTCGCAGGGTTATTGGAGCAGCCCCAGCATTTT. This sequence joins TRBV6-1 and TRBJ1-5; tentatively, D is TRBD1 (5 bases). Looked up from germline, CDR1 is MNHNS and CDR2 is SASEGT. There are 15 residues in the CDR3. Between the trimmed V and J ends, which lost 4 bases and 7 bases, there was a span of 17 bases.

This chain connects TRBV7-2 to TRBJ2-1; 12 nucleotides line up with TRBD2. The V segment lost 4 bases and the J segment 8 bases; nucleotides outside the gene matches: 6. Per the germline V gene, CDR1 is SGHTA and CDR2 is FQGNSA. There are 15 residues in the CDR3. The CDR3 DNA reads TGTGCCAGCAGCTGGACTAGCGGGACCTTCGATGAGCAGTTCTTC. Its protein product is CASSWTSGTFDEQFF.

This clonotype appeared a few times. The CDR3 region is CASSLTSGNEQFF. Here the CDR3 DNA reads TGTGCCAGCAGCTTGACTAGCGGGAATGAGCAGTTCTTC. The chain is built from TRBV14 and TRBJ2-1, with TRBD2 matching over 10 bases. Germline assignment: CDR1 SGHDN and CDR2 FVKESK. The CDR3 sequence is 13 residues long. V trimming: 5 bases; J trimming: 7 bases; junction bases outside the gene matches: 2.

This clonotype was detected only a few times. The chain couples TRBV28 to TRBJ1-1, with 7 positions matching TRBD1. CDR1 is MDHEN, CDR2 SYDVKM, per germline. There are 13 residues in the CDR3. J lost 10 bases, V lost 4 bases, and 9 bases had no gene match. The CDR3 coding sequence is TGTGCCAGCAGTTGGGGAACAGGGGATGGAGCTTTCTTT. Translation: CASSWGTGDGAFF.

V usage is TRBV7-6 and J usage is TRBJ2-3; D is undetermined. The CDR3 sequence is 13 residues long. Germline-derived CDR1 and CDR2 are SGHVS and FNYEAQ. Trimming cost V 5 bases and J 5 bases, with 11 bases left between them. This chain's CDR3 is CASSPGPRDTQYF. The CDR3 nucleotides read TGTGCCAGCAGCCCCGGGCCGCGAGATACGCAGTATTTT.

Ten or more counts support this clonotype. This chain uses TRBV29-1 with TRBJ2-7; 7 bases are a match to TRBD1. The CDR3 spans 12 residues. Germline CDR1 and CDR2: SQVTM and ANQGSEA. J gave up 6 bases and V 7 bases, and 9 bases lay outside the gene matches. The CDR3 DNA reads as TGCAGCGCGTCAGGGGGACGGGGCGAGCAGTACTTC. Translating it yields CSASGGRGEQYF.

V and J are TRBV29-1 and TRBJ2-1, with 9 positions matching TRBD2. CDR1 and CDR2 from the germline V gene are SQVTM and ANQGSEA. The CDR3 contains 14 residues. J lost 8 bases, V lost 1 base, and 6 bases had no gene match. CDR3 sequence reads: CSVEARGRDYEQFF. CDR3 DNA sequence: TGCAGCGTTGAAGCTCGCGGGAGGGACTATGAGCAGTTCTTC.